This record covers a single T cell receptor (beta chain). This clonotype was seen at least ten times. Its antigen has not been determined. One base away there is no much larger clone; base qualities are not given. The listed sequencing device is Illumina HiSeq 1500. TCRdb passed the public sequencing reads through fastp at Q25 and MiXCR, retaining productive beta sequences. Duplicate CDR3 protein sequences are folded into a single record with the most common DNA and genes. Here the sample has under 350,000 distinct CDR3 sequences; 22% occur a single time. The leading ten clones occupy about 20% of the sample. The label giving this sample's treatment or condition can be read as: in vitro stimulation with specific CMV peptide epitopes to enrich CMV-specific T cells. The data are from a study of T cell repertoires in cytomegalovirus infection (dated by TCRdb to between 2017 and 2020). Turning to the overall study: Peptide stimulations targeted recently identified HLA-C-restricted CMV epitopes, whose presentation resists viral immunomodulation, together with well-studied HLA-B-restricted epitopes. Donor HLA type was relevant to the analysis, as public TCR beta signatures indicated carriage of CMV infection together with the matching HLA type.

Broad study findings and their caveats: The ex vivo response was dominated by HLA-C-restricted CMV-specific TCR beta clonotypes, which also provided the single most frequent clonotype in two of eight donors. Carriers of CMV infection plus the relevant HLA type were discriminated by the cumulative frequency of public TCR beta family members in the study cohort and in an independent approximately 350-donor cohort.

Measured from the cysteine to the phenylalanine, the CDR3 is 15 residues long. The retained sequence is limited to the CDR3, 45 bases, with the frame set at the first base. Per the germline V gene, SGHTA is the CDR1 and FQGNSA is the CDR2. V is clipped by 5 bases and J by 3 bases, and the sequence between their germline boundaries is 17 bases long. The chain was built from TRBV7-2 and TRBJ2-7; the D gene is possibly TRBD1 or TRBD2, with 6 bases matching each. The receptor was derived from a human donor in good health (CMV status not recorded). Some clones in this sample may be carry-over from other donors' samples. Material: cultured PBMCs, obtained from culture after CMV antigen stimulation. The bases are TGTGCCAGCAGCCTTGGGGTAGGGGGAGGCTACGAGCAGTACTTC. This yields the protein CASSLGVGGGYEQYF.